Listed here are 2 T cell receptor beta chains from one sample, sequenced in a study of blood T cell repertoires in COVID-19. Using immunoSEQ multiplex PCR, the repertoire was profiled, and TCRdb retains in-frame clones only, with some absent. The table has 150,000 to 200,000 clones, around 80% seen once. What was sequenced was PBMCs or T cells enriched from blood (not recorded which). The source of these receptors is an older woman who had recovered from COVID-19.

This sequence joins TRBV6-2 or TRBV6-3 and TRBJ2-1; 8 bases are a match to TRBD1. J gave up 7 bases and V 6 bases, and 5 bases lay outside the gene matches. CDR1 is MNHEY, CDR2 SVGEGT, per germline. The CDR3 extends over 13 amino acids. The CDR3 region has the DNA TGTGCCAGCAGCCCCAGGGGGCAGAATGAGCAGTTCTTC. It encodes CASSPRGQNEQFF.

This clone was detected only once. The chain joins TRBV9 to TRBJ2-5, with a weak D call TRBD1 (5 bases). This CDR3 region has 18 residues. Trimming shortened V by 0 bases and J by 0 bases, and 18 bases separated the two germline ends. Germline V gene data show CDR1 as SGDLS and CDR2 as YYNGEE. Written as DNA, the CDR3 is TGTGCCAGCAGCGTAGGGGGTATGCAGGGTACCTACCAAGAGACCCAGTACTTC. This gives the protein CASSVGGMQGTYQETQYF.